This section outlines one TCR beta chain sequence together with its context. Its specificity is unknown. The CDR3 is made up of 17 amino acids. After removal of 5 bases from V and 0 bases from J, the junction contained 8 bases not matched to a gene. The germline V gene encodes CDR1 SEHNR and CDR2 FQNEAQ (reference sequence). This record comes from a study of a mutant IDH1 vaccine in newly diagnosed glioma. Study-wide background: Vaccination started 4-6 weeks after radiotherapy alone, or with temozolomide cycles. Of the patients given treatment, approximately 60% were male and roughly 38% were female, and a mean age of about 40 years was recorded. Prior therapy was radiotherapy, temozolomide, or both; most received both.

Only in-frame clones appear in the TCRdb table, and some are missing; sequencing was by immunoSEQ multiplex PCR. The sample contains some 66,000 clones, under 90% of which appear only once. This sample's time point: week 35, safety follow-up. Vaccine doses each comprised 300 ug of mutant IDH1 20-mer peptide, with topical imiquimod. Patients were given eight vaccinations, scheduled in weeks 1, 3, 5, 7, 11, 15, 19 and 23. The receptor was isolated from a man aged 25 to 45 with glioma. The material sequenced was PBMCs, taken from a glioma patient whose treatment included an IDH1 peptide vaccine. The chain recombines TRBV7-9 with TRBJ1-4; 8 bases align to TRBD1. The CDR3 loop reads CASSPLQGVATNEKLFF. The CDR3 DNA follows: TGTGCCAGCAGCCCACTACAGGGGGTTGCAACTAATGAAAAACTGTTTTTT.